This T cell receptor beta chain was obtained from a study of T cell responses to AZD1222 COVID-19 vaccine. Background on the study: Second doses at about 4 or about 12 weeks were pooled.

Concerning this clone itself: Its specificity is unknown.

This CDR3 comprises 17 residues. Germline CDR1 reads SGHRS; CDR2 reads YFSETQ. With V trimmed by 5 bases and J by 4 bases, 11 bases remained unmatched. Overall study results and limits: White British ancestry dominated among donors, who included more females, and clonal diversity was possibly underestimated. Just a handful of people given AZD1222 tested seropositive at baseline.

The repertoire was sequenced with immunoSEQ multiplex PCR; TCRdb's copy has only in-frame clones and lacks some. The data show about 100,000 clones, about 93% seen once. This sequence was found in an adult in good health. The chain uses TRBV5-1 and TRBJ2-1, with 11 bases aligning to TRBD1. The source was peripheral blood, collected on day 0 of AZD1222 vaccination. The CDR3 is CASRGLPGTGGYNEQFF. The CDR3 DNA is TGCGCCAGCAGGGGTCTCCCTGGGACAGGGGGGTACAATGAGCAGTTCTTC.